The sequence of this TCR beta chain was determined in a study of blood T cell repertoires in COVID-19 (dated by TCRdb to 2020 to 2021). At the level of the whole study: Collaborator samples came from the United States, Italy and Spain and covered acute and convalescent phases of COVID-19. The material from the prospective study consisted of cDNA or gDNA derived from T cells, B-cell-depleted T cells, or PBMCs. The dataset comprised deeply sampled blood TCRbeta repertoires from subjects exposed to, actively infected with, or recovered from COVID-19. A freely available public database, intended as a resource for researchers studying the immune response to SARS-CoV-2, is where the repertoires were released. Samples came from the ongoing ImmuneRACE study (first 160 participants) plus 1,254 subjects from 6 global collaborators. Sample metadata almost always included a de-identified subject ID, COVID-19 status, age in years and sex. HLA class I and class II types, where available, came from metadata supplied by the sample provider rather than from assay-based typing.

CDR1 and CDR2 (KGHSH, LQKENI) derive from the germline V gene. From the cysteine through the phenylalanine, the CDR3 covers 17 amino acids. The retained sequence is limited to the CDR3, 51 bases, with the frame set at the first base. V is pruned by 6 bases and J by 4 bases, leaving 10 bases of the junction without a gene match. General conclusions and limits of the study: Clinical and demographic metadata were provided uncurated, with the amount varying by source and participant.

TCRbeta CDR3 regions were amplified from genomic DNA using the immunoSEQ Assay, a bias-controlled multiplex PCR. As for how the authors treated the data: The number of nucleated cells in each sample was estimated by amplification of reference gene primers within the assay. To quantify the absolute abundance of each unique TCRbeta CDR3 rearrangement, sequence reads were collapsed and filtered. For each sample, productive Simpson clonality was calculated by taking the square root of Simpson's diversity index across productive rearrangements. What TCRdb holds here is the immuneACCESS table cut down to in-frame rearrangements. Part of the clones is not present; checked against another copy, under half of the missing clones reflect an unresolved V gene, and the others are unexplained. D and trimming come from the DNA, and the V and J calls and clone size come from that table. This sample has roughly 63,000 clones in its table, and less than 80% of those were observed once. Roughly 10% of the sample is in the top ten clones.

Collaborating institutions collected whole blood in K2EDTA tubes following their own protocols. For TCRbeta analysis, collaborators shipped samples in one of three forms: frozen whole blood, isolated PBMCs, or DNA extracted from either of those sample types. Worth noting for this clone: No cognate antigen has been identified for it. No base-level quality is on record; no much larger clone is a single base apart.

Source material: peripheral blood. The sequence came from a human donor in a cohort sampled during active COVID-19. This sequence uses TRBV18 and TRBJ2-2, with TRBD1 identical over 11 junction bases. The sequenced DNA is TGTGCCAGCTCGCCGGACAGGGGGCTTGTAGGCACCGGGGAGCTGTTTTTT. Its protein product is CASSPDRGLVGTGELFF. The variable domain in full, with residues beyond the CDR3 obtained from the reference TRBV18 and TRBJ2-2 genes, is NAGVMQNPRHLVRRRGQEARLRCSPMKGHSHVYWYRQLPEEGLKFMVYLQKENIIDESGMPKERFSAEFPKEGPSILRIQQVVRGDSAAYFCASSPDRGLVGTGELFFGEGSRLTVL.